Following are 20 T cell receptor beta chains from one sample sequenced in a study of shared clonotypes between healthy human individuals. Sequencing used immunoSEQ multiplex PCR; TCRdb keeps in-frame clones, though not all of them. The sample comprises some 1.4 million clones, roughly 96% of which are singletons, and approximately 1% rests with the top ten. The sample comprised naive CD4+ T cells sorted from blood. Subset of the sample: CD45RA+ positively selected. The receptors derive from a man aged 30-40 years in good health.

In DNA, the CDR3 is TGCGCCAGCAGCCCACAGCCTAACTATGGCTACACCTTC. It yields the protein CASSPQPNYGYTF. The V and J genes are TRBV4-3 and TRBJ1-2; no clear D. Trimming stripped 4 bases from V and 0 bases from J, with 6 bases between. This CDR3 has 13 amino acids. The germline CDR1 and CDR2 sequences are LGHNA and YSLEER.

V is TRBV9 and J is TRBJ2-6; D is possibly TRBD1 (6 bases). This CDR3 spans 19 amino acids. Looked up from germline, CDR1 is SGDLS and CDR2 is YYNGEE. Trimming pared 0 bases from V and 0 bases from J, leaving 16 bases between. The CDR3 region has the DNA TGTGCCAGCAGCGTAGGAGTGTCAGGGGAAGGCTCTGGGGCCAACGTCCTGACTTTC. Translated, it gives CASSVGVSGEGSGANVLTF.

This rearrangement joins TRBV2 to TRBJ2-3, with TRBD2 as a possible D gene (7 bases). Trimming cost V 11 bases and J 4 bases, with 16 bases left between them. The germline CDR1 and CDR2 sequences are SNHLY and FYNNEI. The CDR3 is 13 amino acids. The CDR3 sequence is CALGGGPPDTQYF. CDR3 in DNA: TGTGCCTTGGGCGGGGGCCCGCCAGATACGCAGTATTTT.

CDR3 coding DNA: TGTGCCAGCAGGTTCGGGGGAGGGCCAGAGACCCAGTACTTC. Protein: CASRFGGGPETQYF. The chain combines TRBV6-1 with TRBJ2-5; 7 positions agree with TRBD2. The CDR3 loop spans 14 amino acids. Germline V gene sequence: CDR1 MNHNS, CDR2 SASEGT. Trimming at V came to 6 bases and at J to 4 bases, leaving 8 bases not matched to a gene.

This clone was counted a single time. The CDR3 region has the DNA TGCAGCGGTACTAGCGGGAGAACCTACGAGCAGTACTTC. Amino acid sequence: CSGTSGRTYEQYF. This chain links TRBV29-1 with TRBJ2-7; TRBD2 aligns across 11 bases. Trimming took 7 bases from V and 2 from J; bases not matched to a gene: 4. The CDR3 runs to 13 residues. Germline CDR1 reads SQVTM; CDR2 reads ANQGSEA.

This clone occurred once. The chain combines TRBV19 with TRBJ2-2; TRBD1 agrees at 7 bases. CDR3 length equals 13 residues. The V gene end was trimmed by 10 bases and the J gene end by 1 base; junction bases not matched to a gene: 3. CDR1 is LNHDA and CDR2 is SQIVND in the germline V gene (reference sequence). The CDR3: CATRDRNTGELFF. Here the CDR3 DNA reads TGTGCCACACGGGACAGGAACACCGGGGAGCTGTTTTTT. Supplemented by reference TRBV19 and TRBJ2-2, the full variable domain reads DGGITQSPKYLFRKEGQNVTLSCEQNLNHDAMYWYRQDPGQGLRLIYYSQIVNDFQKGDIAEGYSVSREKKESFPLTVTSAQKNPTAFYLCATRDRNTGELFFGEGSRLTVL.

CDR3 nucleotides: TGTGCCAGCAGCTTAGTTGTGACAAAGAACACTGAAGCTTTCTTT. This sequence encodes CASSLVVTKNTEAFF. The V call is TRBV7-8, the J call TRBJ1-1; D unclear. Deletions cut 1 base from V and 1 base from J, with 10 bases between. Per the germline V gene, CDR1 is SGHVS and CDR2 is FQNEAQ. This CDR3 contains 15 residues.

This chain links TRBV7-9 with TRBJ2-5, with D perhaps TRBD1 or TRBD2 (6 bases each). V lost 3 bases to trimming and J lost 5 bases, with 16 bases between them. Germline lookup yields CDR1 SEHNR and CDR2 FQNEAQ (reference sequence). The CDR3 spans 15 residues. The CDR3: CASSLMGGVLETQYF. As DNA, the CDR3 is TGTGCCAGCAGCTTGATGGGGGGCGTTTTGGAGACCCAGTACTTC.

This chain joins TRBV4-1 and TRBJ2-2; 7 nucleotides line up with TRBD1. Trimming took 3 bases from V and 5 from J; bases not matched to a gene: 6. Germline V gives CDR1 MGHRA, CDR2 YSYEKL. This CDR3 region has 15 residues. CDR3 region: CASSQTTGRTGELFF. CDR3 in DNA: TGCGCCAGCAGCCAGACGACAGGGCGTACCGGGGAGCTGTTTTTT.

V and J are TRBV7-3 and TRBJ2-2; TRBD2 agrees at 12 bases. CDR3 size: 16 residues. Germline assignment: CDR1 SGHTA and CDR2 FQGTGA. J gave up 1 base and V 6 bases, and 3 bases lay outside the gene matches. CDR3 amino acids: CASRPGLAGNTGELFF. DNA for the CDR3: TGTGCCAGCAGACCGGGACTAGCGGGGAACACCGGGGAGCTGTTTTTT.

This sequence joins TRBV9 and TRBJ2-4; D is possibly TRBD1 (6 bases). Germline V lookup: CDR1 SGDLS, CDR2 YYNGEE. This CDR3 spans 17 amino acids. V was trimmed by 4 bases and J by 2 bases, leaving 19 bases between them. The CDR3 DNA sequence: TGTGCCAGCAGCCCAACCCCCAGGACAGCGACCAAAAACATTCAGTACTTC. The encoded protein is CASSPTPRTATKNIQYF.

The V gene is TRBV4-3, the J gene TRBJ2-2, with TRBD1 identical over 11 bases. The CDR3 consists of 16 residues. The junction had 3 bases not matched to a gene; V was cut back by 1 base and J by 5 bases. Germline CDR1 is LGHNA and CDR2 is YSLEER. CDR3 residues: CASSQAGTGGTGELFF. DNA for the CDR3: TGCGCCAGCAGCCAAGCGGGGACAGGGGGGACCGGGGAGCTGTTTTTT.

CDR3 protein: CASSLGPNRRSSGNTIYF. The CDR3 region has the DNA TGCGCCAGCAGCTTAGGCCCGAATCGGCGAAGCTCTGGAAACACCATATATTTT. The V call is TRBV5-1, the J call TRBJ1-3; the D is unclear. CDR3 length: 18 amino acids. The V end was cut by 2 bases, the J end by 0 bases, with 18 bases between. The germline gives CDR1 SGHRS, CDR2 YFSETQ.

This sequence joins TRBV27 and TRBJ2-2; D unclear. The CDR3 is 15 amino acids. Trimming removed 5 bases from V and 2 bases from J, with 12 bases in between. Looked up from germline, CDR1 is MNHEY and CDR2 is SMNVEV (reference sequence). The CDR3 region has the DNA TGTGCCAGCAGTCTCGACGGCGGAAACACCGGGGAGCTGTTTTTT. It is translated as CASSLDGGNTGELFF.

The V call is TRBV7-2, the J call TRBJ2-7, with D perhaps TRBD1 or TRBD2 (5 bases each). In germline, CDR1 is SGHTA, CDR2 FQGNSA. This CDR3 has 14 residues. Trimming took 3 bases from V and 3 from J, leaving 12 bases between them. CDR3 sequence: CASSFAGGYYEQYF. CDR3 bases: TGTGCCAGCAGCTTTGCTGGGGGTTACTACGAGCAGTACTTC.

The chain combines TRBV4-1 with TRBJ2-5, with D hard to call. The CDR3 contains 13 residues. Germline V gene lookup returns CDR1 MGHRA and CDR2 YSYEKL. Trimming pared 0 bases from V and 5 bases from J, leaving 7 bases between. As DNA, the CDR3 is TGCGCCAGCAGCCAAGAATCTGGGGAGACCCAGTACTTC. Translating gives CASSQESGETQYF.

This chain links TRBV7-9 with TRBJ2-5; TRBD2 agrees at 13 bases. CDR3 size: 17 residues. The J segment lost 5 bases and the V segment lost 3 bases, leaving 9 bases of the junction unmatched. Germline V gene sequence: CDR1 SEHNR, CDR2 FQNEAQ (reference sequence). CDR3 amino acids: CASSFPGLAGVRETQYF. CDR3 bases: TGTGCCAGCAGCTTCCCCGGACTAGCGGGAGTTCGGGAGACCCAGTACTTC.

The gene calls are TRBV9 and TRBJ2-2, with a weak D call TRBD2 (5 bases). CDR1 and CDR2 (germline): SGDLS, YYNGEE. The V and J ends lost 2 bases and 2 bases respectively, with 10 bases between them. The CDR3 extends over 15 amino acids. This CDR3 reads CASSVTAVNTGELFF. CDR3 DNA sequence: TGTGCCAGCAGCGTTACAGCGGTTAACACCGGGGAGCTGTTTTTT.

This sequence joins TRBV13 and TRBJ2-4; 7 bases line up with TRBD2. CDR3 length: 17 residues. V shed 4 bases and J 1 base; nucleotides not matched to a gene: 10. Germline values: CDR1 PRHDT, CDR2 FYEKMQ (reference sequence). The chain's CDR3 is CASSSRLGRGAKNIQYF. The CDR3 nucleotides read TGTGCCAGCAGCTCCCGGCTGGGGCGGGGGGCCAAAAACATTCAGTACTTC.

The chain uses TRBV18 and TRBJ2-7; D is perhaps TRBD1 or TRBD2 (5 bases each). CDR3 length equals 16 residues. Trimming left V 2 bases short and J 3 bases short, with 17 bases between. Germline CDR1 is KGHSH and CDR2 is LQKENI. The CDR3 sequence is CASSPITTGTYYEQYF. The CDR3 region has the DNA TGTGCCAGCTCACCAATTACGACCGGGACGTACTACGAGCAGTACTTC. Filled out from reference TRBV18 and TRBJ2-7, the complete variable domain reads NAGVMQNPRHLVRRRGQEARLRCSPMKGHSHVYWYRQLPEEGLKFMVYLQKENIIDESGMPKERFSAEFPKEGPSILRIQQVVRGDSAAYFCASSPITTGTYYEQYFGPGTRLTVT.